This T cell receptor (beta chain) was documented in a study of preoperative IRX-2 immunotherapy in early breast cancer. Treatment indicated: preoperative locoregional IRX-2 cytokine immunotherapy. Samples came from a phase Ib trial of preoperative locoregional IRX-2 cytokine immunotherapy. Produced via immunoSEQ multiplex PCR; TCRdb's table is partial and in-frame only. The sample lists about 32,000 clones; roughly 80% were seen once. CDR1 MDHEN and CDR2 SYDVKM come from the germline V gene. V was pared by 6 bases and J by 8 bases, with 22 bases between. The CDR3 contains 15 residues. The sample consisted of lymph node tissue, taken from a patient treated with IRX-2 immunotherapy. The rearrangement joins TRBV28 to TRBJ1-2; D is unresolved. This clonotype was sampled from a human donor with breast cancer. The DNA for the CDR3 is TGTGCCAGCAGGTCCTACCAGATACTAAATGAGGGCTACACCTTC. Translating it yields CASRSYQILNEGYTF.